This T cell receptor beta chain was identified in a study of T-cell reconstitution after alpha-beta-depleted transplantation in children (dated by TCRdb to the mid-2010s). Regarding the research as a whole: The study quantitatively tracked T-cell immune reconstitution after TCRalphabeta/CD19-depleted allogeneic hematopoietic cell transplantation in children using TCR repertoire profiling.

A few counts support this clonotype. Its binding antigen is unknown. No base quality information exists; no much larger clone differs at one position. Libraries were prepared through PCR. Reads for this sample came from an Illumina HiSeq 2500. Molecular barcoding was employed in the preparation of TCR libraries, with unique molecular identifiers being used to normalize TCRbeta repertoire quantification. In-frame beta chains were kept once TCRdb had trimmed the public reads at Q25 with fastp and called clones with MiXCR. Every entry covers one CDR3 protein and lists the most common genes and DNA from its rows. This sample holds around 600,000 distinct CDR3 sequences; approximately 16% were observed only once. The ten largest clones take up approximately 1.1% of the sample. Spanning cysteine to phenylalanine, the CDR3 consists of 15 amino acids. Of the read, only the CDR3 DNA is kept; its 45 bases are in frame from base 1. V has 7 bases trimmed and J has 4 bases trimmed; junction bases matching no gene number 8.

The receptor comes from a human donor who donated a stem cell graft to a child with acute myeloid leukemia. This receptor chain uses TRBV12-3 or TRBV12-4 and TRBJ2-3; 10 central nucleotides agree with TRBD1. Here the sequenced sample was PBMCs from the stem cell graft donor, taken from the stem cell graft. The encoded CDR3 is CASKKGGTGADTQYF. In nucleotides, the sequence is TGTGCCAGCAAAAAAGGCGGGACAGGGGCAGATACGCAGTATTTT.